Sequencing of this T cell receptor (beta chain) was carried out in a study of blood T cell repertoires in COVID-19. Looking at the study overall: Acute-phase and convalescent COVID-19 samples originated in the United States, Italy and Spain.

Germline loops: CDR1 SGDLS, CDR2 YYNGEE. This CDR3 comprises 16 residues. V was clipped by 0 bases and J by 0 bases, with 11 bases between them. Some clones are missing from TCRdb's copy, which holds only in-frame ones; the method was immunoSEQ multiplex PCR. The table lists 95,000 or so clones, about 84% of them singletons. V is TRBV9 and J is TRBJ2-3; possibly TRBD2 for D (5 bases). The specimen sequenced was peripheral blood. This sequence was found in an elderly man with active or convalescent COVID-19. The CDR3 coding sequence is TGTGCCAGCAGCGTAGAGGGAGAGCCTAGCACAGATACGCAGTATTTT. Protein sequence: CASSVEGEPSTDTQYF.